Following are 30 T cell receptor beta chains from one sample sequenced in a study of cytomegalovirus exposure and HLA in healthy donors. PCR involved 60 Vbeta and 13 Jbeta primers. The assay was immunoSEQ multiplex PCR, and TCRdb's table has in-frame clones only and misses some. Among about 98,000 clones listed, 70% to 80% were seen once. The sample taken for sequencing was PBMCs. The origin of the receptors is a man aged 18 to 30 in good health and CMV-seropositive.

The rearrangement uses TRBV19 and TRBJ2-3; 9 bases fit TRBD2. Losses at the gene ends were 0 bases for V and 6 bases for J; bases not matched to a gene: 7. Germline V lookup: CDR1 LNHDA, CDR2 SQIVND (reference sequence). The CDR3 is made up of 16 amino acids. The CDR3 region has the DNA TGTGCCAGTAGTATAGATAGCGGGGGTCCAGGGGATACGCAGTATTTT. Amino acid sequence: CASSIDSGGPGDTQYF.

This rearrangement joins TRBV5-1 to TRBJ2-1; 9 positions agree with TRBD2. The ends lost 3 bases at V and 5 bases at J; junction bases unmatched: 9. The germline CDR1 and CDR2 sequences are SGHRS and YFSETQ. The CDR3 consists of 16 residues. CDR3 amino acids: CASSSFSGGLHNEQFF. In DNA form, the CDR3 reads TGCGCCAGCAGCTCCTTTAGCGGGGGTCTCCACAATGAGCAGTTCTTC.

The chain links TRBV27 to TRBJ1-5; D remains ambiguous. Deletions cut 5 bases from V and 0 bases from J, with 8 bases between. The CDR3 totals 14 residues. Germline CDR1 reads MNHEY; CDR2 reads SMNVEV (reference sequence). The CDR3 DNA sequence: TGTGCCAGCAGTGCACGGTATAGCAATCAGCCCCAGCATTTT. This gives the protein CASSARYSNQPQHF.

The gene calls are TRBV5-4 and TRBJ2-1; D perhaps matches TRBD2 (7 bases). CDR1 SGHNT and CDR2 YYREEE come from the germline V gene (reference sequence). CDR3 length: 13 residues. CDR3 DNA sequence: TGTGCAACCACTGGGTGGGGGGGCAGTGAGCAGTTCTTC. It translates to CATTGWGGSEQFF.

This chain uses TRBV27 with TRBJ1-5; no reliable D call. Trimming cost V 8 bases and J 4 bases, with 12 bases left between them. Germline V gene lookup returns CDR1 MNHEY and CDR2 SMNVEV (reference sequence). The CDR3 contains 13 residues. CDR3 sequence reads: CASVRARNQPQHF. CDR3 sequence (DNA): TGTGCCAGCGTGAGGGCGAGGAATCAGCCCCAGCATTTT.

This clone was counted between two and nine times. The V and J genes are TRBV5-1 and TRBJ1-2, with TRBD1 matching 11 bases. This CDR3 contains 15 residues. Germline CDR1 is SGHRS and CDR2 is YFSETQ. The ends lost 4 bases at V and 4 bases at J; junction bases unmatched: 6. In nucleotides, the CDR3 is TGCGCCAGCAGCCCTGGACAGGGGGCGTCCTATGGCTACACCTTC. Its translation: CASSPGQGASYGYTF.

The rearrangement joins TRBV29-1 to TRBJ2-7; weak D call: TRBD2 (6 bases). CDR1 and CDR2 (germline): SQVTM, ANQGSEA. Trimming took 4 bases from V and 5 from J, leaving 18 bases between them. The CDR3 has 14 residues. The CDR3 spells CSVAYTPGGNEQYF. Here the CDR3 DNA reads TGCAGCGTTGCCTATACCCCTGGAGGGAACGAGCAGTACTTC.

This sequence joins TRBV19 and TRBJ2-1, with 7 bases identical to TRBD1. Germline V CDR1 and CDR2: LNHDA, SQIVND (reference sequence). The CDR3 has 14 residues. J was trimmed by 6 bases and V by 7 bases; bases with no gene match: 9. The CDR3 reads CASKYGTGVNEQFF. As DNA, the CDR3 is TGTGCCAGTAAGTATGGAACAGGGGTCAATGAGCAGTTCTTC. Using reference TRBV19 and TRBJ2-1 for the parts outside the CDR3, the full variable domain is DGGITQSPKYLFRKEGQNVTLSCEQNLNHDAMYWYRQDPGQGLRLIYYSQIVNDFQKGDIAEGYSVSREKKESFPLTVTSAQKNPTAFYLCASKYGTGVNEQFFGPGTRLTVL.

The CDR3 reads CASSVNNSPLHF. CDR3 bases: TGTGCCAGCAGCGTCAATAATTCACCCCTCCACTTT. The chain employs TRBV9 and TRBJ1-6; D ambiguous. With 2 bases removed from V and 5 bases from J, the gap between germline ends came to 2 bases. The CDR3 loop spans 12 amino acids. CDR1 is SGDLS, CDR2 YYNGEE, per germline.

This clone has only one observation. The CDR3 sequence is CASRAGTSGYEQYF. In nucleotides, the CDR3 is TGTGCCAGCAGAGCCGGGACTAGCGGATACGAGCAGTACTTC. The rearrangement joins TRBV6-5 to TRBJ2-5, with 11 positions matching TRBD2. The J call may be mistaken, given a closer DNA end match to TRBJ2-7. The length of the CDR3 is 14 residues. The germline gives CDR1 MNHEY, CDR2 SVGAGI.

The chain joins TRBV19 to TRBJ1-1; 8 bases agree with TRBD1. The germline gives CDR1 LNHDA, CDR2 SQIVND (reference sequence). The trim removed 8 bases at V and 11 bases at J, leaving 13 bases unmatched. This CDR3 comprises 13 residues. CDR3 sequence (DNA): TGTGCCAGTTCTCCTCAGGGGGCGAAGATGGCTTTCTTT. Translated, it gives CASSPQGAKMAFF.

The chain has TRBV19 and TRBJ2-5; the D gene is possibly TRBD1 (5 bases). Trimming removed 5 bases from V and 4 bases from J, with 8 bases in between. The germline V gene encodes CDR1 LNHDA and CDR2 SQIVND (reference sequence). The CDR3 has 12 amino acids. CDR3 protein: CASSGAVETQYF. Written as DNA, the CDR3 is TGTGCCAGTAGTGGGGCCGTAGAGACCCAGTACTTC.

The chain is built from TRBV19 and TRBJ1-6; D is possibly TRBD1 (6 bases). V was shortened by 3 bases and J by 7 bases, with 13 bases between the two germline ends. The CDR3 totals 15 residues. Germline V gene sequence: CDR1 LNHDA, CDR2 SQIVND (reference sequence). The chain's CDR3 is CASSIPGAKNSPLHF. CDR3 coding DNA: TGTGCCAGTAGTATCCCAGGGGCGAAGAATTCACCCCTCCACTTT. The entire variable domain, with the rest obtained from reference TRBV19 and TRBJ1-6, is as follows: DGGITQSPKYLFRKEGQNVTLSCEQNLNHDAMYWYRQDPGQGLRLIYYSQIVNDFQKGDIAEGYSVSREKKESFPLTVTSAQKNPTAFYLCASSIPGAKNSPLHFGNGTRLTVT.

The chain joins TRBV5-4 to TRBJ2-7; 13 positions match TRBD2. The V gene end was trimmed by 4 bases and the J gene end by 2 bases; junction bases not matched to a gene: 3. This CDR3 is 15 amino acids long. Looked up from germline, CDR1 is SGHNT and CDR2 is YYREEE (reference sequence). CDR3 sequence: CASSIGTSGTYEQYF. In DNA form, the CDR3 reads TGTGCCAGCAGCATCGGGACTAGCGGGACCTACGAGCAGTACTTC.

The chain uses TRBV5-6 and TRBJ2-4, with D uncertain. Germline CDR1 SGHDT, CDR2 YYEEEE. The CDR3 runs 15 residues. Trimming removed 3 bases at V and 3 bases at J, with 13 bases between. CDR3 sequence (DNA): TGTGCCAGCAGCTGGGCTCTGGGCAACAAAAACATTCAGTACTTC. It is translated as CASSWALGNKNIQYF.

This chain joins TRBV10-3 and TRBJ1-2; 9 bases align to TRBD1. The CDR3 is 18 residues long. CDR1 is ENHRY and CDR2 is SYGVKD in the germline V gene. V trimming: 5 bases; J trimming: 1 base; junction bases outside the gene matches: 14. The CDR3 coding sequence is TGTGCCATCAGTCCCGGGACAGGGACGAGTACCCTTAACTATGGCTACACCTTC. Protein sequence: CAISPGTGTSTLNYGYTF.

The CDR3 loop reads CAWGRQAVETQYF. For the CDR3, the DNA is TGTGCCTGGGGCAGACAGGCGGTGGAGACCCAGTACTTC. This rearrangement joins TRBV30 to TRBJ2-5; TRBD1 is a possible D gene (6 bases). Germline V gives CDR1 GTSNPN, CDR2 SVGIG (reference sequence). V lost 5 bases, J lost 5 bases, and 15 bases lay in between. The CDR3 is made up of 13 amino acids.

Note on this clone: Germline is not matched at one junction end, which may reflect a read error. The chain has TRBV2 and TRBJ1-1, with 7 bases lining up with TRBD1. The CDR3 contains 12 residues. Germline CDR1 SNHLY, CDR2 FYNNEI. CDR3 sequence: CAGRQGNTEAFF. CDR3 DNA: TGTGCCGGCAGACAGGGGAACACTGAAGCTTTCTTT.

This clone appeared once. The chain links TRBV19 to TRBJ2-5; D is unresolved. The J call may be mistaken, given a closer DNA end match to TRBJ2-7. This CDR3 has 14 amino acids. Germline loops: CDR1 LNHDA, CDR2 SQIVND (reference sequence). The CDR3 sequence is CASSIGSNSYEQYF. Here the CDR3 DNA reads TGTGCCAGTAGTATAGGGAGTAATAGTTACGAGCAGTACTTC.

The CDR3 here is CASSPLGRGGSDTQYF. The CDR3 region has the DNA TGTGCCAGCAGCCCCCTGGGGCGGGGGGGTTCAGATACGCAGTATTTT. The V gene is TRBV6-6, the J gene TRBJ2-3; 9 positions agree with TRBD2. CDR1 and CDR2 (germline): MNHNY, SVGAGI (reference sequence). This CDR3 spans 16 amino acids. The junction had 11 bases not matched to a gene; V was cut back by 6 bases and J by 4 bases.

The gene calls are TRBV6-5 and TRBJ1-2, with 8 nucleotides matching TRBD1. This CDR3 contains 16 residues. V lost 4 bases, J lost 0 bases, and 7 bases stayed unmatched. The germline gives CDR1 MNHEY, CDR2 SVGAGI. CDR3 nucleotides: TGTGCCAGCAGTTCCCGGCTACAGGGGGCTAACTATGGCTACACCTTC. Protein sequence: CASSSRLQGANYGYTF.

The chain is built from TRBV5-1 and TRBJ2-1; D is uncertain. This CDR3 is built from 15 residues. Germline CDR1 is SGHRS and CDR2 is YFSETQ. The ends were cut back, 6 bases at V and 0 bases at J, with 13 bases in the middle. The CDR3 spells CASKREASSYNEQFF. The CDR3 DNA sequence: TGCGCCAGCAAGAGAGAGGCTAGCTCCTACAATGAGCAGTTCTTC.

The CDR3 sequence: CASSWGDRNTGELFF. The CDR3 nucleotides read TGTGCCAGCAGCTGGGGGGACAGAAACACCGGGGAGCTGTTTTTT. The genes are TRBV5-6 and TRBJ2-2, with a tentative D call TRBD1 (7 bases). V lost 3 bases and J 2 bases, leaving 11 bases between the germline ends. From germline, CDR1 is SGHDT and CDR2 YYEEEE. There are 15 residues in the CDR3.

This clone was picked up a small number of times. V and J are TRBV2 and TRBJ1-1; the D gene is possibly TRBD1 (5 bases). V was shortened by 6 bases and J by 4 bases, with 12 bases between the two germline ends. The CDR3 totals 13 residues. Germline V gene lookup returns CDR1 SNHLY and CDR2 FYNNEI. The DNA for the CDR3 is TGTGCCAGCAGGGGGTGGGGGGGCACTGAAGCTTTCTTT. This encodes CASRGWGGTEAFF.

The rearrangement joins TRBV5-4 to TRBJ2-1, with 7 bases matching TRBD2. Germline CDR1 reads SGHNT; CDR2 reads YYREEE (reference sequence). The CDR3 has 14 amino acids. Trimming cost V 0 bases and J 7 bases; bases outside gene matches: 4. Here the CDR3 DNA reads TGTGCCAGCAGCTTGGCACTAGCGAGGAATGAGCAGTTCTTC. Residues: CASSLALARNEQFF.

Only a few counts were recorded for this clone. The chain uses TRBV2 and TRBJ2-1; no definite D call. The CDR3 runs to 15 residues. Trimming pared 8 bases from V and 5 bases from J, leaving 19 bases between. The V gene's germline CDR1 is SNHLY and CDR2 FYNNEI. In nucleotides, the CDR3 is TGTGCCAGCTATCTTATGGTCCAGCAGGACAATGAGCAGTTCTTC. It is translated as CASYLMVQQDNEQFF.

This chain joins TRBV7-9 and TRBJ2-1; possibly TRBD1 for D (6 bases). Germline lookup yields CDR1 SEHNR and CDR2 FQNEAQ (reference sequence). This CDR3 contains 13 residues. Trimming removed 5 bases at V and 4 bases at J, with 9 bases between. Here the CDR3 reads CASSTTGYNEQFF. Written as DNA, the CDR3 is TGTGCCAGCAGCACAACAGGGTACAATGAGCAGTTCTTC.

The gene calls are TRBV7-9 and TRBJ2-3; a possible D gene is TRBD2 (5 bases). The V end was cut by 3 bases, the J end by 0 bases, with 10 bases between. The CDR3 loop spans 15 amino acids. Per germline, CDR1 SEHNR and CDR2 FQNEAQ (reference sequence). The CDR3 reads CASSFGETSTDTQYF. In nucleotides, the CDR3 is TGTGCCAGCAGCTTTGGGGAGACTAGCACAGATACGCAGTATTTT.

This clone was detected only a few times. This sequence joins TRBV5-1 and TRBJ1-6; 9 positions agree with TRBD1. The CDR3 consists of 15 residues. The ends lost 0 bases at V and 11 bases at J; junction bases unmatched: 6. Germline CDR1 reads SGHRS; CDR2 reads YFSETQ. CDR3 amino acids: CASSLDRGPAAPLHF. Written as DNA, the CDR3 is TGCGCCAGCAGCTTGGACAGGGGGCCTGCGGCACCCCTCCACTTT.

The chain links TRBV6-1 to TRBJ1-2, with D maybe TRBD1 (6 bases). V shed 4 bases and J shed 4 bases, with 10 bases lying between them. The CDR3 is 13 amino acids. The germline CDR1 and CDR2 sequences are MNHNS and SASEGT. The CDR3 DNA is TGTGCCAGCAGTGTGAGGGGGATCTATGGCTACACCTTC. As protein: CASSVRGIYGYTF.